The rows below give T cell receptor beta chains drawn from one sample of a study of blood T cell repertoires in COVID-19. The repertoire was sequenced with immunoSEQ multiplex PCR; TCRdb's copy has only in-frame clones and lacks some. The table records tens of thousands of clones, about 78% of them present only once. The material sequenced was peripheral blood. Receptor source: a human donor in a cohort sampled during active COVID-19. CDR3s include the opening cysteine and the closing phenylalanine or tryptophan. D genes are given only for firm matches. Clone size is shown for a subset of rows, as once, few, many or a class of expanded clone.

NA,TRBJ2-5,NA,TRBV5-6,CASSFRSPRETQYF,TGTGCCAGCAGCTTTAGAAGCCCTCGGGAGACCCAGTACTTC
few,TRBJ1-6,NA,TRBV4-1,CASSQDTSGMSSPLHF,TGCGCCAGCAGCCAAGATACATCAGGGATGAGTTCACCCCTCCACTTT
NA,TRBJ2-1,TRBD2,TRBV4-3,CASSQETSGRGNNEQFF,TGCGCCAGCAGCCAAGAGACTAGCGGGAGGGGAAACAATGAGCAGTTCTTC
NA,TRBJ2-5,NA,TRBV29-1,CSVDLRDSPQETQYF,TGCAGCGTTGATTTGCGGGACAGTCCCCAAGAGACCCAGTACTTC
NA,TRBJ2-5,TRBD2,TRBV27,CASSLGGLAVSKTQYF,TGTGCCAGCAGTTTGGGGGGACTAGCGGTTTCGAAGACCCAGTACTTC
NA,TRBJ1-1,NA,TRBV19,CASSIDFVGGDTEAFF,TGTGCCAGTAGTATAGATTTCGTCGGGGGTGACACTGAAGCTTTCTTT
NA,TRBJ2-2,NA,TRBV6-6,CASLKTGNTGELFF,TGTGCCAGCCTCAAGACAGGGAACACCGGGGAGCTGTTTTTT
NA,TRBJ2-1,NA,TRBV2,CASNLQGNNEQFF,TGTGCCAGCAACCTACAGGGAAACAATGAGCAGTTCTTC
NA,TRBJ2-1,TRBD2,TRBV9,CASSVVASGSNEQFF,TGTGCCAGCAGCGTAGTCGCTAGCGGGAGCAATGAGCAGTTCTTC
NA,TRBJ2-4,TRBD1,TRBV7-3,CASSLDREGIQYF,TGTGCCAGCAGCCTTGACAGGGAAGGCATTCAGTACTTC
NA,TRBJ2-1,TRBD2,TRBV7-9,CASSFAGAGGSYNEQFF,TGTGCCAGCAGCTTCGCAGGGGCGGGGGGGAGTTACAATGAGCAGTTCTTC
NA,TRBJ2-2,TRBD1,TRBV5-1,CASSLLPTGGNTGELFF,TGCGCCAGCAGCCTACTCCCGACAGGGGGTAACACCGGGGAGCTGTTTTTT
few,TRBJ2-5,TRBD2,TRBV9,CASSVEGLPQETQYF,TGTGCCAGCAGCGTAGAGGGACTACCTCAAGAGACCCAGTACTTC
NA,TRBJ2-7,NA,TRBV3-1/TRBV3-2,CASSPGGLANHDEQYF,TGTGCCAGCAGCCCGGGCGGGCTAGCGAATCACGACGAGCAGTACTTC
NA,TRBJ2-1,TRBD2,TRBV7-2,CASSLGGGRADEQFF,TGTGCCAGCAGCTTAGGTGGGGGGAGGGCCGATGAGCAGTTCTTC
NA,TRBJ1-1,TRBD1,TRBV5-5,CASSPTTGEGTEAFF,TGTGCCAGCAGCCCGACGACAGGGGAGGGAACTGAAGCTTTCTTT
NA,TRBJ2-5,TRBD1,TRBV7-2,CASSLNRGQETQYF,TGTGCCAGCAGCCTCAACAGGGGTCAAGAGACCCAGTACTTC
NA,TRBJ1-1,TRBD1,TRBV7-3,CASSLSNRGGPDAF,TGTGCCAGCAGCTTATCGAACAGGGGGGGACCAGATGCTTTT
NA,TRBJ1-3,NA,TRBV6-6,CASSTGKGNTIYF,TGTGCCAGCAGTACAGGGAAGGGAAACACCATATATTTT
NA,TRBJ2-1,TRBD2,TRBV19,CACRAGGYNEQFF,TGTGCCTGTAGAGCGGGGGGCTACAATGAGCAGTTCTTC
NA,TRBJ2-7,NA,TRBV19,CASSITGGGEQYF,TGTGCCAGTAGTATCACGGGGGGCGGCGAGCAGTACTTC
NA,TRBJ1-5,NA,TRBV10-2,CASNPVGEGGQAQHF,TGCGCCAGCAACCCCGTGGGTGAGGGCGGGCAGGCCCAGCATTTT
few,TRBJ2-7,TRBD1,TRBV15,CATRRIGTGNYEQYF,TGTGCCACCAGGAGGATCGGGACAGGGAACTACGAGCAGTACTTC
NA,TRBJ2-1,NA,TRBV5-8,CASSTPSRVLNNEQFF,TGTGCCAGCAGCACCCCCTCCCGGGTTCTGAACAATGAGCAGTTCTTC
NA,TRBJ2-7,TRBD1,TRBV27,CASSPGQGAYEQYF,TGTGCCAGCAGTCCGGGACAGGGTGCCTACGAGCAGTACTTC
NA,TRBJ2-5,NA,TRBV7-2,CASSLGSTRETQYF,TGTGCCAGCAGCTTAGGGAGCACGAGGGAGACCCAGTACTTC
NA,TRBJ2-7,TRBD1,TRBV28,CASRNTGVSYEQYF,TGTGCCAGCAGAAACACAGGGGTATCCTACGAGCAGTACTTC
NA,TRBJ1-2,TRBD1,TRBV5-1,CASSSGQGAGVIYGYTF,TGCGCCAGCAGCTCCGGACAGGGGGCTGGAGTTATCTATGGCTACACCTTC
NA,TRBJ1-2,TRBD1,TRBV5-1,CASSPSGTGVNYGYTF,TGCGCCAGCAGCCCTTCCGGGACAGGCGTTAACTATGGCTACACCTTC
NA,TRBJ2-5,TRBD1,TRBV5-4,CASSLIGTGRQETQYF,TGTGCCAGCAGCCTCATAGGGACAGGAAGGCAAGAGACCCAGTACTTC
NA,TRBJ2-3,NA,TRBV6-5,CASSLLGVDTQYF,TGTGCCAGCAGTCTCCTAGGAGTTGATACGCAGTATTTT
NA,TRBJ2-7,TRBD1,TRBV29-1,CSARGPYEQYF,TGCAGCGCGAGGGGGCCTTACGAGCAGTACTTC
NA,TRBJ2-4,NA,TRBV5-4,CASSQTGKAGIQYF,TGTGCCAGCAGCCAAACGGGAAAGGCAGGCATTCAGTACTTC
NA,TRBJ2-7,TRBD1,TRBV28,CASSLRGQGYEQYF,TGTGCCAGCAGTTTACGGGGACAGGGGTACGAGCAGTACTTC
NA,TRBJ2-3,NA,TRBV5-1,CASSLEHTTDTQYF,TGCGCCAGCAGCTTAGAACACACCACAGATACGCAGTATTTT
NA,TRBJ1-2,TRBD1,TRBV29-1,CSVHTLGQGSYGYTF,TGCAGCGTTCACACTCTTGGACAGGGATCCTATGGCTACACCTTC
NA,TRBJ1-1,NA,TRBV19,CASSLPGSAEAFF,TGTGCCAGTAGTCTCCCAGGGTCGGCTGAAGCTTTCTTT
NA,TRBJ2-7,TRBD1,TRBV19,CASSWTGASLYEQYF,TGTGCCAGTAGTTGGACAGGGGCCTCCCTCTACGAGCAGTACTTC
NA,TRBJ2-5,TRBD2,TRBV19,CASTLAGDETQYF,TGTGCCAGTACCCTAGCGGGGGATGAGACCCAGTACTTC
NA,TRBJ2-1,TRBD2,TRBV11-3,CASSLDRTGPSGRSLEQFF,TGTGCCAGCAGCTTAGATCGCACGGGGCCTAGCGGGAGATCTCTTGAGCAGTTCTTC
NA,TRBJ2-3,TRBD1,TRBV6-2/TRBV6-3,CASSYPGQITDTQYF,TGTGCCAGCAGCTATCCGGGACAGATCACAGATACGCAGTATTTT
many,TRBJ2-1,TRBD2,TRBV24-1,CATSDYRLAGGPENEQFF,TGTGCCACCAGTGATTACCGACTAGCGGGAGGGCCGGAGAATGAGCAGTTCTTC
NA,TRBJ1-1,TRBD1,TRBV2,CASRLRQGRNTEAFF,TGTGCCAGCAGGTTAAGACAGGGCCGGAACACTGAAGCTTTCTTT
once,TRBJ2-7,NA,TRBV14,CASTPAGSPYEQYF,TGTGCCAGCACCCCGGCAGGCAGCCCCTACGAGCAGTACTTC
NA,TRBJ1-2,NA,TRBV18,CASSTDSNYGYTF,TGTGCCAGCTCAACCGACAGTAACTATGGCTACACCTTC
NA,TRBJ2-3,NA,TRBV5-8,CASINTDTQYF,TGTGCCAGCATAAACACAGATACGCAGTATTTT
NA,TRBJ2-7,TRBD1,TRBV4-2,CASGRQGGEQYF,TGTGCCAGCGGGAGACAGGGTGGGGAGCAGTACTTC
NA,TRBJ1-5,TRBD1,TRBV12-3/TRBV12-4,CASSWGQEQPQHF,TGTGCCAGCAGTTGGGGACAGGAGCAGCCCCAGCATTTT
NA,TRBJ1-5,NA,TRBV19,CASSKQHSNQPQHF,TGTGCCAGTAGTAAACAGCATAGCAATCAGCCCCAGCATTTT
NA,TRBJ2-7,NA,TRBV5-6,CASSPGVLAEQYF,TGTGCCAGCAGCCCGGGGGTGTTGGCCGAGCAGTACTTC
NA,TRBJ2-5,TRBD2,TRBV9,CASSARLAGVGKETQYF,TGTGCCAGCAGCGCCCGACTAGCGGGGGTCGGTAAAGAGACCCAGTACTTC
NA,TRBJ2-2,TRBD1,TRBV6-5,CASSHGQGGAGELFF,TGTGCCAGCAGCCACGGACAGGGTGGGGCCGGGGAGCTGTTTTTT
once,TRBJ2-5,TRBD2,TRBV14,CASSRSGVQETQYF,TGTGCCAGCAGCCGAAGCGGGGTCCAAGAGACCCAGTACTTC
NA,TRBJ2-1,TRBD2,TRBV6-6,CASSLGGVQFF,TGTGCCAGCAGCCTGGGAGGGGTGCAGTTCTTC
NA,TRBJ2-3,TRBD2,TRBV19,CASSRLADTDTQYF,TGTGCCAGTAGTAGACTAGCCGACACAGATACGCAGTATTTT
NA,TRBJ2-3,NA,TRBV2,CASTGDTQYF,TGTGCCAGCACGGGAGATACGCAGTATTTT
NA,TRBJ1-1,TRBD1,TRBV29-1,CSGKGQGYMNTEAFF,TGCAGCGGAAAGGGACAGGGCTACATGAACACTGAAGCTTTCTTT
once,TRBJ2-7,NA,TRBV5-6,CASSSLGVSLSYEQYF,TGTGCCAGCAGCTCCCTAGGGGTGAGCCTGTCCTACGAGCAGTACTTC
many,TRBJ1-5,TRBD1,TRBV2,CASRDVDRAFVGEPQHF,TGTGCCAGCAGGGACGTAGACAGGGCGTTCGTCGGTGAGCCCCAGCATTTT
NA,TRBJ1-1,TRBD1,TRBV27,CASGRQGDTEAFF,TGTGCCAGCGGCAGACAGGGCGACACTGAAGCTTTCTTT